Each of the 18 T cell receptor beta chains below was sequenced from the same sample in a study of Graves' ophthalmopathy and Graves' hyperthyroidism. From RNA, the CDR3 regions of TCR beta chains were amplified and sequenced. A first-round RT-PCR used HTBI primers, followed by a second-round multiplex PCR. TCRdb reprocessed the multiplex PCR reads via MiXCR and lists one record per CDR3 protein. The sample lists 740,000 or so distinct CDR3 sequences, 40% occurring once. Specimen: peripheral blood. The receptors stem from an adult man with Graves' ophthalmopathy.

The chain is built from TRBV20-1 and TRBJ1-4; D is unclear. CDR3 length equals 13 residues. Trimming cost V 6 bases and J 8 bases, with 16 bases left between them. Germline CDR1 is DFQATT and CDR2 is SNEGSKA (reference sequence). Here the CDR3 reads CSALPAEQEKLFF. DNA for the CDR3: TGCAGTGCCCTGCCCGCTGAGCAAGAAAAACTGTTTTTT.

This clonotype was seen more than once but under ten times. The V call is TRBV7-8, the J call TRBJ2-7; no definite D call. The V gene lost 5 bases and the J gene lost 3 bases, with 11 bases spanning the gap. This CDR3 spans 13 amino acids. The germline V gene has CDR1 SGHVS and CDR2 FQNEAQ. CDR3 nucleotides: TGTGCCAGCAGCCGGAGTTTAAGCTACGAGCAGTACTTC. Residues: CASSRSLSYEQYF.

Concerning this clonotype: A single base separates this from a much larger clone, so it may be a read error. V usage is TRBV9 and J usage is TRBJ1-3; no clear D gene. The CDR3 is 13 residues long. The germline CDR1 and CDR2 sequences are SGDLS and YYNGEE. V was shortened by 0 bases and J by 4 bases, with 5 bases between the two germline ends. CDR3 nucleotide sequence: TGTGCCAGCAGCGTAGACCGCGGAAACACCATATATTTT. It translates to CASSVDRGNTIYF.

The gene calls are TRBV7-8 and TRBJ2-6, with TRBD1 as a possible D gene (6 bases). V lost 0 bases to trimming and J lost 18 bases, with 9 bases between them. The CDR3 runs 11 residues. Germline V gene sequence: CDR1 SGHVS, CDR2 FQNEAQ. The CDR3 DNA sequence: TGTGCCAGCAGCTTAGCGACAGGCCGGACTTTC. This encodes CASSLATGRTF.

There are a few counts of this clonotype. The genes are TRBV9 and TRBJ2-7, with D possibly being TRBD1 (5 bases). Germline V CDR1 and CDR2: SGDLS, YYNGEE. The CDR3 totals 13 residues. With 0 bases removed from V and 5 bases from J, the gap between germline ends came to 9 bases. The CDR3 sequence: CASSVGQGNEQYF. The DNA of the CDR3 is TGTGCCAGCAGCGTAGGGCAGGGTAACGAGCAGTACTTC. Filled out from reference TRBV9 and TRBJ2-7, the complete variable domain reads DSGVTQTPKHLITATGQRVTLRCSPRSGDLSVYWYQQSLDQGLQFLIQYYNGEERAKGNILERFSAQQFPDLHSELNLSSLELGDSALYFCASSVGQGNEQYFGPGTRLTVT.

The genes are TRBV7-6 and TRBJ1-5; the match to TRBD1 covers 9 bases. The germline gives CDR1 SGHVS, CDR2 FNYEAQ. The CDR3 runs to 15 residues. Trimming cost V 5 bases and J 5 bases; bases outside gene matches: 7. CDR3 bases: TGTGCCAGCAGCAAAACAGGGGGCGAATATCAGCCCCAGCATTTT. Its protein product is CASSKTGGEYQPQHF.

As to this clonotype: The junction departs from the called germline gene at one end, perhaps through a read error. J is TRBJ1-2 and V is TRBV5-5, with TRBD1 as a possible D gene (5 bases). The CDR3 length is 15 residues. The germline V gene encodes CDR1 SGHKS and CDR2 YYEKEE (reference sequence). This CDR3 is CASSLRGDGIRGYTF. The CDR3 DNA is TGCGCCAGCAGCTTAAGGGGAGACGGCATCCGTGGCTACACCTTC.

The chain combines TRBV6-1 with TRBJ1-1, with D possibly TRBD1 on 6 matching bases. Germline CDR1 reads MNHNS; CDR2 reads SASEGT. Trimming left V 5 bases short and J 5 bases short, with 18 bases between. CDR3 size: 15 residues. The CDR3 bases are TGTGCCAGCAGTCCCCCGGGGGCCGGGAGGACTGAAGCTTTCTTT. Translating it yields CASSPPGAGRTEAFF.

The chain joins TRBV7-3 to TRBJ1-3; D is perhaps TRBD1 (5 bases). Germline V gene data show CDR1 as SGHTA and CDR2 as FQGTGA. This CDR3 comprises 16 residues. The V gene lost 2 bases and the J gene lost 3 bases, with 14 bases spanning the gap. The CDR3 bases are TGTGCCAGCAGCTTAGCTAGCCAGGGCCGTGGAAACACCATATATTTT. Amino acid sequence: CASSLASQGRGNTIYF.

This clonotype was recorded a few times. The chain uses TRBV25-1 and TRBJ1-4; D possibly corresponds to TRBD1 (6 bases). V was clipped by 4 bases and J by 8 bases, with 8 bases between them. This CDR3 is 12 amino acids long. Germline V gene data show CDR1 as MGHDK and CDR2 as SYGVNS. The CDR3 loop reads CASSGTGEKLFF. The CDR3 coding sequence is TGTGCCAGCAGTGGAACAGGGGAAAAACTGTTTTTT.

The gene calls are TRBV5-6 and TRBJ2-5; 9 positions agree with TRBD1. The CDR3 has 16 amino acids. The junction had 8 bases not matched to a gene; V was cut back by 0 bases and J by 5 bases. CDR1 is SGHDT and CDR2 is YYEEEE in the germline V gene. The CDR3 loop reads CASSLGPGQGMETQYF. The CDR3 region has the DNA TGTGCCAGCAGCTTGGGGCCGGGACAGGGTATGGAGACCCAGTACTTC.

This clonotype came up many times. This rearrangement joins TRBV2 to TRBJ2-5, with a possible D match to TRBD1 (6 bases). The CDR3 is 13 amino acids. V shed 11 bases and J shed 4 bases, with 17 bases lying between them. Germline V gene data show CDR1 as SNHLY and CDR2 as FYNNEI. The CDR3 loop is CASRGRFVETQYF. In DNA, the CDR3 is TGTGCCTCCAGGGGAAGATTCGTAGAGACCCAGTACTTC.

About this clonotype itself: A single base separates this from a much larger clone, so it may be a read error. V gene TRBV6-5 combines with J gene TRBJ1-6, with 9 bases matching TRBD1. Germline V gives CDR1 MNHEY, CDR2 SVGAGI. The CDR3 runs to 14 residues. For the CDR3, the DNA is TGTGCCGGCAGGGGACAGGGTGCTAATTCACCCCTCCACTTT. It codes for CAGRGQGANSPLHF.

This clonotype appeared a few times. The V call is TRBV19, the J call TRBJ2-7; 9 bases align to TRBD1. Germline V gene data show CDR1 as LNHDA and CDR2 as SQIVND (reference sequence). Unmatched junction bases numbered 4, after V lost 4 bases and J lost 6 bases. The CDR3 loop spans 13 amino acids. The CDR3 DNA reads as TGTGCCAGTAGTAGGGGGACAGGGCTCGAGCAGTACTTC. Its translation: CASSRGTGLEQYF.

For this clonotype: This sequence may be a read error, since a much larger clone differs from it by one base. This CDR3 fails to terminate in the conserved phenylalanine or tryptophan, so it likely reflects a read error. The rearrangement uses TRBV24-1 and TRBJ2-7, with D maybe TRBD1 (5 bases). This CDR3 has 13 residues. Between the trimmed V and J ends, which lost 3 bases and 3 bases, there was a span of 8 bases. Germline CDR1 reads KGHDR; CDR2 reads SFDVKD. The CDR3 region has the DNA TGTGCCACCAGTGATCCGGACAACTACGAGCAGTACCTC. It is translated as CATSDPDNYEQYL.

The chain links TRBV7-2 to TRBJ2-5; TRBD2 agrees at 10 bases. J gave up 2 bases and V 5 bases, and 20 bases lay outside the gene matches. The CDR3 runs to 20 residues. From germline, CDR1 is SGHTA and CDR2 FQGNSA. CDR3 DNA: TGTGCCAGCAGCCGGAAGCTCAGGGCTAGCGGGGGCTTATATCAAGAGACCCAGTACTTC. Encoded protein: CASSRKLRASGGLYQETQYF. Full variable domain (missing parts from reference TRBV7-2 and TRBJ2-5): GAGVSQSPSNKVTEKGKDVELRCDPISGHTALYWYRQSLGQGLEFLIYFQGNSAPDKSGLPSDRFSAERTGGSVSTLTIQRTQQEDSAVYLCASSRKLRASGGLYQETQYFGPGTRLLVL.

This clonotype has more than one count but fewer than ten. The chain joins TRBV28 to TRBJ1-2; tentatively, D is TRBD1 (5 bases). Germline V gene data show CDR1 as MDHEN and CDR2 as SYDVKM. V dropped 3 bases and J dropped 4 bases, with 9 bases sitting between them. The CDR3 has 13 amino acids. CDR3 bases: TGTGCCAGCAGTTTGCCAGGGTTCTATGGCTACACCTTC. Translated, it gives CASSLPGFYGYTF.

This clonotype was counted at least ten times. This chain uses TRBV29-1 with TRBJ1-4; D uncertain. Germline V gene data show CDR1 as SQVTM and CDR2 as ANQGSEA. Deletions cut 6 bases from V and 7 bases from J, with 15 bases between. The CDR3 sequence is 13 residues long. The CDR3 reads CSVHVGAGEKLFF. CDR3 nucleotide sequence: TGCAGCGTCCACGTGGGTGCGGGTGAAAAACTGTTTTTT.